A single sample is the source of the 2 T cell receptor beta chains below, sequenced in a study of shared clonotypes between healthy human individuals. Produced via immunoSEQ multiplex PCR; TCRdb's table is partial and in-frame only. The sample contains roughly 1,000,000 clones, roughly 74% of which appear only once. Sequencing was done on a sample of memory CD4+ T cells from PBMCs. Subset described: CD45RA-negative fraction. The receptor set was obtained from a man younger than 35 in good health. Some clones in this sample may be carry-over from other donors' samples.

V gene TRBV25-1 combines with J gene TRBJ1-6; D is possibly TRBD1 (6 bases). CDR3 length equals 14 residues. Trimming stripped 3 bases from V and 7 bases from J, with 10 bases between. Germline V gene data show CDR1 as MGHDK and CDR2 as SYGVNS. CDR3 sequence (DNA): TGTGCCAGCAGTGACAGGGGCGGAAATTCACCCCTCCACTTT. This codes for CASSDRGGNSPLHF. Based on the CDR3 plus reference TRBV25-1 and TRBJ1-6, the full variable domain is EADIYQTPRYLVIGTGKKITLECSQTMGHDKMYWYQQDPGMELHLIHYSYGVNSTEKGDLSSESTVSRIRTEHFPLTLESARPSHTSQYLCASSDRGGNSPLHFGNGTRLTVT.

This CDR3 is CASSVELRGGGELFF. The CDR3 DNA follows: TGTGCCAGCAGCGTAGAATTACGGGGCGGCGGGGAGCTGTTTTTT. V and J are TRBV9 and TRBJ2-2; tentatively, D is TRBD1 or TRBD2 (5 bases each). V dropped 0 bases and J dropped 7 bases, with 13 bases sitting between them. The germline gives CDR1 SGDLS, CDR2 YYNGEE. The length of the CDR3 is 15 residues.